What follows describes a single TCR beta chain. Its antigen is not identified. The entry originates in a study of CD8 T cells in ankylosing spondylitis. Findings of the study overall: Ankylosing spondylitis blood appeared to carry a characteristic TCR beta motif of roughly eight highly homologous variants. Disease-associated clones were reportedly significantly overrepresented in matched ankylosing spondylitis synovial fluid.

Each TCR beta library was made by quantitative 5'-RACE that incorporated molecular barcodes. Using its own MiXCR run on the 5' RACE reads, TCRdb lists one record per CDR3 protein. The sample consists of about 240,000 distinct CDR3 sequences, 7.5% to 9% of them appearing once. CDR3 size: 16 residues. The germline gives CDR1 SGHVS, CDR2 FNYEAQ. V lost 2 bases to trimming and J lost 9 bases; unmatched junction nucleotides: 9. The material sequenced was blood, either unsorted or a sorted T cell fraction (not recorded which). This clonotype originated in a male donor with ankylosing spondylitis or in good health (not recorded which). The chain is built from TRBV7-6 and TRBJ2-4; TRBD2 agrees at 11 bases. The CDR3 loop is CASSLLLAGAAGIQYF. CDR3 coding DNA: TGTGCCAGCAGCTTATTACTAGCGGGGGCCGCCGGCATTCAGTACTTC.